A single sample gave rise to the 25 T cell receptor beta chains below, sequenced in a study of cytomegalovirus exposure and HLA in healthy donors. The PCR contained 60 Vbeta and 13 Jbeta primers. The assay was immunoSEQ multiplex PCR, and TCRdb's table has in-frame clones only and misses some. The sample contains around 110,000 clones, 50% to 70% of which appear only once. The sample comprised PBMCs. The receptors here all came from a woman in her thirties or forties in good health and CMV-seropositive.

Only one count was recorded for this clone. The chain joins TRBV9 to TRBJ2-6, with D tentatively TRBD2 (5 bases). Germline V gene lookup returns CDR1 SGDLS and CDR2 YYNGEE. Trimming took 3 bases from V and 2 from J, leaving 9 bases between them. The CDR3 loop spans 15 amino acids. The CDR3 sequence is CASSGPTTGANVLTF. DNA for the CDR3: TGTGCCAGCAGCGGTCCGACTACTGGGGCCAACGTCCTGACTTTC.

This clone appeared a single time. This chain uses TRBV11-1 with TRBJ2-1; TRBD1 matches 9 bases. V dropped 5 bases and J dropped 4; count of bases not matched to a gene: 6. CDR1 is SGHAT and CDR2 is FQDESV in the germline V gene (reference sequence). CDR3 size: 15 residues. The CDR3 loop reads CASSRGQGSYNEQFF. The CDR3 coding sequence is TGTGCCAGCAGCCGGGGACAGGGATCGTACAATGAGCAGTTCTTC. Based on the CDR3 plus reference TRBV11-1 and TRBJ2-1, the full variable domain is EAEVAQSPRYKITEKSQAVAFWCDPISGHATLYWYRQILGQGPELLVQFQDESVVDDSQLPKDRFSAERLKGVDSTLKIQPAELGDSAMYLCASSRGQGSYNEQFFGPGTRLTVL.

V usage is TRBV7-2 and J usage is TRBJ2-3, with TRBD1 as a possible D gene (6 bases). The CDR3 contains 14 residues. Germline assignment: CDR1 SGHTA and CDR2 FQGNSA. The V and J ends lost 3 bases and 0 bases respectively, with 7 bases between them. CDR3 DNA sequence: TGTGCCAGCAGCTTTGACAGGAGCACAGATACGCAGTATTTT. This sequence encodes CASSFDRSTDTQYF.

This clone was picked up a small number of times. The V gene is TRBV7-2, the J gene TRBJ2-1, with D maybe TRBD2 (5 bases). Germline V gives CDR1 SGHTA, CDR2 FQGNSA. The CDR3 is 15 residues long. V lost 1 base to trimming and J lost 6 bases, with 13 bases between them. The CDR3 loop reads CASSLELVDGNEQFF. As DNA, the CDR3 is TGTGCCAGCAGCTTAGAACTAGTGGATGGCAATGAGCAGTTCTTC.

The chain is built from TRBV14 and TRBJ1-1; D is unclear. The length of the CDR3 is 14 residues. V was pared by 0 bases and J by 1 base, with 6 bases between. The germline CDR1 and CDR2 sequences are SGHDN and FVKESK. CDR3 bases: TGTGCCAGCAGCCAAGATATTAGGAACACTGAAGCTTTCTTT. Amino acid sequence: CASSQDIRNTEAFF.

The chain's CDR3 is CASSLVTSGSSGQFF. For the CDR3, the DNA is TGTGCCAGCAGTTTAGTAACTAGCGGGAGTTCGGGGCAGTTCTTC. The chain uses TRBV27 and TRBJ2-1, with 11 bases fitting TRBD2. Germline V gene data show CDR1 as MNHEY and CDR2 as SMNVEV (reference sequence). The length of the CDR3 is 15 residues. V dropped 2 bases and J dropped 12; count of bases not matched to a gene: 9.

CDR3 residues: CASSLAGVSDTQYF. Here the CDR3 DNA reads TGTGCCAGCAGTCTAGCGGGAGTTTCAGATACGCAGTATTTT. The chain carries TRBV6-5 and TRBJ2-3, with 10 bases lining up with TRBD2. Unmatched junction bases numbered 3, after V lost 5 bases and J lost 4 bases. Germline assignment: CDR1 MNHEY and CDR2 SVGAGI. The CDR3 loop spans 14 amino acids.

This clone has only one observation. The chain carries TRBV13 and TRBJ1-2; 9 bases match TRBD1. Germline trimming cut 7 bases from V and 4 bases from J; bases unmatched to any gene: 10. The CDR3 consists of 15 residues. Germline V lookup: CDR1 PRHDT, CDR2 FYEKMQ (reference sequence). In nucleotides, the CDR3 is TGTGCCAGCACTCCAGGACAGGGGCTCCTCTATGGCTACACCTTC. Its translation is CASTPGQGLLYGYTF.

The chain carries TRBV4-1 and TRBJ1-5, with D perhaps TRBD1 (6 bases). CDR3 length: 13 amino acids. Trimming left V 1 base short and J 13 bases short, with 14 bases between. The germline CDR1 and CDR2 sequences are MGHRA and YSYEKL. The CDR3 DNA is TGCGCCAGCAGCCAAGCCTTACAGGGTCGGCAGCATTTT. Translated, it gives CASSQALQGRQHF.

This clone was seen a handful of times. The chain couples TRBV7-6 to TRBJ2-7, with TRBD2 identical over 12 bases. Germline V lookup: CDR1 SGHVS, CDR2 FNYEAQ. V lost 1 base, J lost 7 bases, and 5 bases stayed unmatched. The CDR3 has 15 amino acids. The CDR3 reads CASSLGLAGVGEQYF. The CDR3 DNA reads as TGTGCCAGCAGCTTAGGACTAGCGGGAGTAGGAGAGCAGTACTTC.

The chain joins TRBV7-4 to TRBJ1-4, with D hard to call. V lost 6 bases and J 14 bases, leaving 7 bases between the germline ends. The CDR3 covers 9 residues. The germline V gene encodes CDR1 SGHVT and CDR2 SQSDAQ. The CDR3 is CASSFSLFF. In DNA, the CDR3 is TGTGCCAGCAGTTTTAGTCTGTTTTTT.

The table lists this clone with a few counts. This CDR3 is CASSLSSGGTYGYTF. The CDR3 region has the DNA TGTGCCAGCAGCCTCTCAAGTGGGGGGACCTATGGCTACACCTTC. The gene calls are TRBV9 and TRBJ1-2, with a weak D call TRBD1 (5 bases). The CDR3 is 15 residues long. Germline V gives CDR1 SGDLS, CDR2 YYNGEE. Trimming took 4 bases from V and 4 from J, leaving 17 bases between them.

The CDR3 sequence is CASSSPGLPDNEQFF. The CDR3 DNA sequence: TGTGCCAGCAGTTCCCCCGGGTTGCCAGACAATGAGCAGTTCTTC. The V and J genes are TRBV28 and TRBJ2-1; D ambiguous. The CDR3 consists of 15 residues. Trimming removed 4 bases from V and 5 bases from J, with 15 bases in between. Germline lookup yields CDR1 MDHEN and CDR2 SYDVKM.

There are a few counts of this clone. V usage is TRBV9 and J usage is TRBJ1-2, with TRBD1 identical over 9 bases. The CDR3 is 15 amino acids. The germline CDR1 and CDR2 sequences are SGDLS and YYNGEE. V lost 5 bases to trimming and J lost 7 bases; unmatched junction nucleotides: 12. The CDR3 sequence is CASRTPGTGFGGYTF. DNA of the CDR3: TGTGCCAGCAGAACTCCCGGGACAGGGTTTGGTGGCTACACCTTC.

The chain couples TRBV2 to TRBJ1-1; 7 bases map to TRBD1. Germline assignment: CDR1 SNHLY and CDR2 FYNNEI. Trimming took 7 bases from V and 3 from J; bases not matched to a gene: 5. The CDR3 is 13 amino acids. The CDR3: CASIDRADTEAFF. In DNA form, the CDR3 reads TGTGCCAGCATAGACAGGGCCGACACTGAAGCTTTCTTT.

The chain has TRBV18 and TRBJ2-7; weak D call: TRBD1 (6 bases). The CDR3 spans 12 residues. The germline V and J ends were trimmed by 2 bases and 13 bases, with 15 bases remaining between them. Germline V CDR1 and CDR2: KGHSH, LQKENI. CDR3 sequence: CASSPAGQTEYF. CDR3 coding DNA: TGTGCCAGCTCACCAGCAGGACAGACGGAATACTTC.

This sequence joins TRBV6-1 and TRBJ2-1, with 13 positions matching TRBD2. From germline, CDR1 is MNHNS and CDR2 SASEGT. CDR3 size: 16 residues. The V segment lost 3 bases and the J segment 7 bases; nucleotides outside the gene matches: 6. The CDR3 is CASSDGRLAGGNEQFF. The DNA of the CDR3 is TGTGCCAGCAGTGACGGTCGACTAGCGGGAGGAAATGAGCAGTTCTTC.

CDR3 sequence reads: CASSPRPGDRGGEKLFF. As DNA, the CDR3 is TGTGCCAGCAGCCCACGTCCGGGGGACAGGGGTGGAGAAAAACTGTTTTTT. This sequence joins TRBV14 and TRBJ1-4; 10 nucleotides agree with TRBD1. CDR1 SGHDN and CDR2 FVKESK come from the germline V gene. This CDR3 is built from 17 residues. Unmatched junction bases numbered 13, after V lost 4 bases and J lost 8 bases.

V usage is TRBV4-1 and J usage is TRBJ2-1; a possible D gene is TRBD2 (6 bases). Germline loops: CDR1 MGHRA, CDR2 YSYEKL. V dropped 3 bases and J dropped 1 base, with 16 bases sitting between them. This CDR3 contains 17 residues. The CDR3 DNA is TGCGCCAGCAGCCAGAACCCCGGGGCGGGATCCTACAATGAGCAGTTCTTC. It encodes CASSQNPGAGSYNEQFF.

The chain links TRBV9 to TRBJ2-1; D unclear. This CDR3 spans 13 amino acids. The V end was cut by 0 bases, the J end by 6 bases, with 7 bases between. Germline lookup yields CDR1 SGDLS and CDR2 YYNGEE. The CDR3 DNA reads TGTGCCAGCAGCGTAGTTAGCAGCAATGAGCAGTTCTTC. Translating gives CASSVVSSNEQFF.

The CDR3 region is CASSVGDSYNSPLHF. The CDR3, as DNA: TGTGCCAGCAGTGTCGGGGACAGCTATAATTCACCCCTCCACTTT. The V call is TRBV2, the J call TRBJ1-6; 7 positions agree with TRBD1. J was trimmed by 3 bases and V by 4 bases; bases with no gene match: 3. The germline V gene has CDR1 SNHLY and CDR2 FYNNEI. This CDR3 contains 15 residues.

The genes are TRBV5-1 and TRBJ2-7, with D possibly called TRBD1 or TRBD2 (6 bases each). The V gene's germline CDR1 is SGHRS and CDR2 YFSETQ. Trimming took off 4 bases at V and 0 bases at J, with 20 bases between the two ends. The CDR3 contains 17 residues. CDR3 in DNA: TGCGCCAGCAGCATGGACAGCGACGGGGGAAGCTCCTACGAGCAGTACTTC. It is translated as CASSMDSDGGSSYEQYF.

The chain employs TRBV6-5 and TRBJ1-1; D gene uncertain. CDR3 size: 14 residues. In germline, CDR1 is MNHEY, CDR2 SVGAGI. Trimming took 4 bases from V and 0 from J, leaving 9 bases between them. Written as DNA, the CDR3 is TGTGCCAGCAGTTTTAGGGAGATGAACACTGAAGCTTTCTTT. Protein: CASSFREMNTEAFF.

This clone was seen just once. The rearrangement links TRBV10-3 to TRBJ1-2, with D possibly being TRBD1 (5 bases). This CDR3 contains 13 residues. CDR1 is ENHRY, CDR2 SYGVKD, per germline. V gave up 6 bases and J gave up 3 bases, with 11 bases separating them. CDR3 residues: CAIRQDNHYGYTF. In nucleotides, the CDR3 is TGTGCCATCAGGCAGGACAACCACTATGGCTACACCTTC.

This chain links TRBV5-8 with TRBJ1-2; D is perhaps TRBD1 (6 bases). CDR1 and CDR2 from the germline V gene are SGHTS and YDEGEE. The CDR3 length is 15 residues. The V gene lost 0 bases and the J gene lost 4 bases, with 13 bases spanning the gap. The CDR3: CASSLGEGQGYGYTF. The CDR3 nucleotides read TGTGCCAGCAGCTTGGGAGAGGGACAAGGCTATGGCTACACCTTC.